This entry lists 13 T cell receptor beta chains sequenced from one sample in a study of blood T cell repertoires in COVID-19. Sequenced by immunoSEQ multiplex PCR; TCRdb stores in-frame clones only, minus some. The table lists nearly 200,000 clones, around four fifths of them singletons. Sequencing used peripheral blood. The receptors here all came from a man in his 60s with COVID-19, enrolled during active disease.

This clone was observed a single time. This chain connects TRBV19 to TRBJ1-5, with a possible D match to TRBD1 (5 bases). Between the trimmed V and J ends, which lost 8 bases and 5 bases, there was a span of 19 bases. Germline V gene data show CDR1 as LNHDA and CDR2 as SQIVND (reference sequence). The CDR3 has 15 residues. CDR3 region: CASDRGGTIHQPQHF. The CDR3 DNA reads as TGTGCCAGTGATCGTGGAGGGACGATCCATCAGCCCCAGCATTTT.

The chain joins TRBV20-1 to TRBJ2-7; D may be TRBD2 (6 bases). This CDR3 comprises 11 residues. CDR1 and CDR2 (germline): DFQATT, SNEGSKA (reference sequence). The V end lost 1 base, the J end lost 6 bases, and 7 bases lay between the germline ends. CDR3 residues: CSARVGGEQYF. CDR3 coding DNA: TGCAGTGCTAGAGTGGGGGGCGAGCAGTACTTC.

This chain uses TRBV10-3 with TRBJ1-2, with a tentative D call TRBD1 (6 bases). Germline CDR1 reads ENHRY; CDR2 reads SYGVKD. Trimming removed 3 bases at V and 4 bases at J, with 15 bases between. This CDR3 is 15 amino acids long. The CDR3 reads CAISDSQGPGYGYTF. The DNA for the CDR3 is TGTGCCATCAGTGATTCCCAGGGGCCTGGCTATGGCTACACCTTC.

In nucleotides, the CDR3 is TGTGCCAGCAGCCGCAAGGTGGGACAGGGTATAGGGAGGTCAGATACGCAGTATTTT. Translation: CASSRKVGQGIGRSDTQYF. V is TRBV3-1 (or the pseudogene TRBV3-2) and J is TRBJ2-3, with 9 positions matching TRBD1. The CDR3 runs to 19 residues. The V gene end was trimmed by 4 bases and the J gene end by 4 bases; junction bases not matched to a gene: 18. Germline lookup yields CDR1 LGHDT and CDR2 YNNKEL (reference sequence).

This rearrangement joins TRBV18 to TRBJ1-1, with D possibly being TRBD1 (6 bases). CDR1 and CDR2 (germline): KGHSH, LQKENI. V was pared by 6 bases and J by 2 bases, with 19 bases between. The CDR3 spans 16 residues. Here the CDR3 reads CASSPPGRGSNTEAFF. CDR3 sequence (DNA): TGTGCCAGCTCGCCCCCTGGGAGGGGGTCAAACACTGAAGCTTTCTTT.

The chain recombines TRBV20-1 with TRBJ2-7, with 14 positions matching TRBD2. V shed 3 bases, J shed 7 bases, and the junction held 8 bases outside the gene matches. Germline CDR1 and CDR2: DFQATT and SNEGSKA (reference sequence). The CDR3 has 15 residues. CDR3 in amino acids: CSASQTSGRGQEQYF. DNA of the CDR3: TGCAGTGCTAGTCAGACTAGCGGGAGGGGACAAGAGCAGTACTTC.

This clone has more than one count but fewer than ten. The rearrangement links TRBV30 to TRBJ1-1; D call uncertain. Germline CDR1 is GTSNPN and CDR2 is SVGIG (reference sequence). The CDR3 length is 12 residues. Deletions cut 2 bases from V and 4 bases from J, with 8 bases between. The chain's CDR3 is CAWSQTLTEAFF. The CDR3 coding sequence is TGTGCCTGGAGTCAGACTCTCACTGAAGCTTTCTTT. Based on the CDR3 plus reference TRBV30 and TRBJ1-1, the full variable domain is SQTIHQWPATLVQPVGSPLSLECTVEGTSNPNLYWYRQAAGRGLQLLFYSVGIGQISSEVPQNLSASRPQDRQFILSSKKLLLSDSGFYLCAWSQTLTEAFFGQGTRLTVV.

On this clone: Other DNA sequences in the sample encode the same CDR3. V usage is TRBV5-1 and J usage is TRBJ1-2; D is possibly TRBD1 (6 bases). Germline lookup yields CDR1 SGHRS and CDR2 YFSETQ. The CDR3 extends over 14 amino acids. Trimming took 1 base from V and 3 from J, leaving 10 bases between them. The CDR3 spells CASSLNEGDYGYTF. The CDR3 bases are TGCGCCAGCAGCTTGAATGAGGGGGACTATGGCTACACCTTC. The variable domain in full, completed from reference TRBV5-1 and TRBJ1-2, reads KAGVTQTPRYLIKTRGQQVTLSCSPISGHRSVSWYQQTPGQGLQFLFEYFSETQRNKGNFPGRFSGRQFSNSRSEMNVSTLELGDSALYLCASSLNEGDYGYTFGSGTRLTVV.

The V gene is TRBV4-2, the J gene TRBJ2-1; 7 positions agree with TRBD2. The CDR3 extends over 15 amino acids. Germline values: CDR1 LGHNA, CDR2 YNFKEQ. Trimming removed 8 bases from V and 0 bases from J; junction bases left unmatched: 7. The CDR3 DNA reads TGTGCCAGCGGCCCAGAGCGGGGCTCCTACAATGAGCAGTTCTTC. It specifies CASGPERGSYNEQFF.

This rearrangement joins TRBV27 to TRBJ2-1; 11 bases align to TRBD2. V lost 0 bases, J lost 6 bases, and 4 bases stayed unmatched. This CDR3 contains 16 residues. Germline CDR1 MNHEY, CDR2 SMNVEV (reference sequence). CDR3 sequence: CASSLSRTSGLNEQFF. DNA of the CDR3: TGTGCCAGCAGTTTATCGAGGACTAGCGGGCTCAATGAGCAGTTCTTC.

The chain couples TRBV7-9 to TRBJ1-5; no firm D call. Trimming removed 4 bases from V and 2 bases from J, with 9 bases in between. CDR1 SEHNR and CDR2 FQNEAQ come from the germline V gene (reference sequence). CDR3 length equals 14 residues. The DNA for the CDR3 is TGTGCCAGCAGCTCGAATACAGGCAATCAGCCCCAGCATTTT. As protein: CASSSNTGNQPQHF.

About this clone: Other DNA sequences in this sample translate to the same CDR3. The chain links TRBV6-5 to TRBJ1-1; D is perhaps TRBD1 (5 bases). Trimming took off 6 bases at V and 4 bases at J, with 12 bases between the two ends. CDR3 length equals 13 residues. Germline V gene data show CDR1 as MNHEY and CDR2 as SVGAGI. The CDR3, as DNA: TGTGCCAGCAGAACAGGACAAATCACTGAAGCTTTCTTT. This codes for CASRTGQITEAFF.

V gene TRBV12-5 combines with J gene TRBJ1-5; 7 bases are shared with TRBD1. V lost 2 bases and J lost 3; bases outside the gene matches: 4. There are 15 residues in the CDR3. Germline CDR1 LGHNT, CDR2 FRNRAP. The CDR3 loop reads CASGLIGGDNQPQHF. As DNA, the CDR3 is TGTGCTAGTGGTTTGATAGGGGGCGACAATCAGCCCCAGCATTTT. Based on the CDR3 plus reference TRBV12-5 and TRBJ1-5, the full variable domain is DARVTQTPRHKVTEMGQEVTMRCQPILGHNTVFWYRQTMMQGLELLAYFRNRAPLDDSGMPKDRFSAEMPDATLATLKIQPSEPRDSAVYFCASGLIGGDNQPQHFGDGTRLSIL.